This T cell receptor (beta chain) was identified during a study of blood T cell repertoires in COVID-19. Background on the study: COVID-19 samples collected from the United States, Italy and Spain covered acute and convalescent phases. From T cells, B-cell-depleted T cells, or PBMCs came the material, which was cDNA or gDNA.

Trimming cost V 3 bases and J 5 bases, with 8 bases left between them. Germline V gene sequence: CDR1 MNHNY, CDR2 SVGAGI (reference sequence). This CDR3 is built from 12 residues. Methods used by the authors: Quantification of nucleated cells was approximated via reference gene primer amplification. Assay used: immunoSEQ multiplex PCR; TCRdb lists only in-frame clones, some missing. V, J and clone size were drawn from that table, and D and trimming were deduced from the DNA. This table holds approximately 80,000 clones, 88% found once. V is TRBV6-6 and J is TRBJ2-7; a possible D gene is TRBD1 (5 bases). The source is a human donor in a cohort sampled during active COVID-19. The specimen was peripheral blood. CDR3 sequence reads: CASSYRGDEQYF. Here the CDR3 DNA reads TGTGCCAGCAGTTATAGGGGTGACGAGCAGTACTTC.